The 9 T cell receptor beta chains listed next were all sequenced from one sample in a study of blood T cells in healthy people across ages (dated by TCRdb to between 2015 and 2016). Receptors were amplified or captured by 5' RACE. Sequencing took place on an Illumina HiSeq 2500. The second PCR ran for roughly 6 to 11 cycles and used a J-beta primer mix along with a sample-barcoded 5' primer. TCRdb reanalyzed the raw reads on its own, using fastp at Q25 for trimming and MiXCR for clone calling, and kept in-frame beta chains. CDR3 protein duplicates are merged, each entry listing the most common genes and DNA. In all, the sample holds about 1.1 million distinct CDR3 sequences, and roughly two fifths of those were seen once. The ten biggest clones cover less than 15% of the sample. The sample was blood. All receptors come from a man in his late teens or twenties in good health.

Note on this clonotype: Just one base apart from a much larger clone, this may be a read error. The chain is built from TRBV12-3 or TRBV12-4 and TRBJ2-3, with TRBD2 as a possible D gene (6 bases). The CDR3 is made up of 14 amino acids. CDR3 residues: CAGSLAGTGDTQYF. CDR3 sequence (DNA): TGTGCCGGCAGCTTAGCAGGGACTGGCGATACGCAGTATTTT.

This clonotype was seen once. The chain combines TRBV12-3 or TRBV12-4 with TRBJ1-3; no clear D. The V end lost 4 bases, the J end lost 3 bases, and 16 bases lay between the germline ends. The CDR3 has 16 amino acids. CDR3 in DNA: TGTGCCAGCAGTTCGACCCGACGGGGAGGTGGAAACACCATATATTTT. This sequence encodes CASSSTRRGGGNTIYF.

The chain has TRBV25-1 and TRBJ2-3; 10 bases are shared with TRBD1. The germline gives CDR1 MGHDK, CDR2 SYGVNS. After removal of 9 bases from V and 5 bases from J, the junction contained 5 bases not matched to a gene. The CDR3 loop spans 13 amino acids. CDR3 in amino acids: CASQTGGEDTQYF. The DNA for the CDR3 is TGTGCCAGTCAGACAGGGGGCGAAGATACGCAGTATTTT.

This clonotype was seen a few times. The chain recombines TRBV6-5 with TRBJ2-7, with 9 bases that match TRBD1. The V gene end was trimmed by 10 bases and the J gene end by 2 bases; junction bases not matched to a gene: 9. Germline CDR1 reads MNHEY; CDR2 reads SVGAGI. The CDR3 extends over 14 amino acids. CDR3 in amino acids: CATRRTGEAYEQYF. In DNA form, the CDR3 reads TGTGCCACAAGACGGACAGGGGAAGCCTACGAGCAGTACTTC.

This clonotype has more than one count but fewer than ten. This CDR3 is CASGGQGDQPQHF. CDR3 DNA: TGTGCCAGTGGTGGACAGGGGGATCAGCCCCAGCATTTT. V is TRBV12-3 or TRBV12-4 and J is TRBJ1-5; TRBD1 matches 10 bases. Trimming at V came to 9 bases and at J to 5 bases, leaving 4 bases not matched to a gene. This CDR3 is 13 amino acids long.

This chain uses TRBV29-1 with TRBJ2-1; tentative D call: TRBD1 (6 bases). The CDR3 length is 13 residues. Trimming shortened V by 7 bases and J by 4 bases, and 14 bases separated the two germline ends. CDR1 is SQVTM, CDR2 ANQGSEA, per germline. The CDR3 here is CSAGQFEYNEQFF. The DNA of the CDR3 is TGCAGCGCCGGACAGTTTGAATACAATGAGCAGTTCTTC.

The CDR3 region is CSAKGYSNQPQHF. The CDR3, as DNA: TGCAGTGCCAAGGGGTATAGCAATCAGCCCCAGCATTTT. The V gene is TRBV20-1, the J gene TRBJ1-5; D may be TRBD1 (5 bases). The CDR3 loop spans 13 amino acids. V was shortened by 6 bases and J by 0 bases, with 9 bases between the two germline ends. CDR1 and CDR2 (germline): DFQATT, SNEGSKA (reference sequence).

This sequence joins TRBV28 and TRBJ2-3, with 8 bases aligning to TRBD1. The CDR3 has 13 residues. CDR1 MDHEN and CDR2 SYDVKM come from the germline V gene. V shed 5 bases and J 4 bases; nucleotides not matched to a gene: 2. For the CDR3, the DNA is TGTGCCAGCAGTGACAGGGGCCCAGATACGCAGTATTTT. Protein product: CASSDRGPDTQYF. The full variable domain, in which reference TRBV28 and TRBJ2-3 provide the parts outside the CDR3, is DVKVTQSSRYLVKRTGEKVFLECVQDMDHENMFWYRQDPGLGLRLIYFSYDVKMKEKGDIPEGYSVSREKKERFSLILESASTNQTSMYLCASSDRGPDTQYFGPGTRLTVL.

In its sample, this clonotype was seen a few times. The chain recombines TRBV7-9 with TRBJ2-3, with D tentatively TRBD2 (7 bases). Germline loops: CDR1 SEHNR, CDR2 FQNEAQ (reference sequence). The CDR3 loop spans 15 amino acids. Trimming removed 5 bases from V and 1 base from J, with 13 bases in between. CDR3 in DNA: TGTGCCAGCAGCGCCCGGGGGGCTGGCACAGATACGCAGTATTTT. Translation gives CASSARGAGTDTQYF.